The T cell receptor beta chain described here comes from a study of memory CD4+ T cells and cytomegalovirus serostatus. Study-wide background: Healthy Belgian adult donors included about 10 CMV-positive and approximately 25 CMV-negative people.

Findings and limits, study-wide: CMV serostatus prediction reached median AUC roughly 0.95, or 0.91 with US-trained model.

Trimming pared 3 bases from V and 8 bases from J, leaving 7 bases between. Germline-derived CDR1 and CDR2 are DFQATT and SNEGSKA (reference sequence). The CDR3 is 11 amino acids. For this clone: Its matching antigen is unknown. Other nucleotide sequences from this sample produce the same CDR3.

The sort gate was single viable CD3+CD4+CD8-CD45RO+ cells for memory CD4+ T cells. After thawing, CD4+ T cells were positively selected. Sequencing was performed with immunoSEQ multiplex PCR; in TCRdb, only in-frame clones are kept and a portion is missing. Seen here are about 60,000 clones, 82% observed once, and the top ten hold roughly 0.5%. The clonotype comes from an adult in good health and CMV-seronegative. Some clones in this sample may be carry-over from other donors' samples. The chain recombines TRBV20-1 with TRBJ1-4; D uncertain. Input material: memory CD4+ T cells from blood. Here the CDR3 reads CSARVREKLFF. In nucleotides, the CDR3 is TGCAGTGCTAGGGTGAGGGAAAAACTGTTTTTT.